The rows below give T cell receptor beta chains drawn from one sample of a study of Graves' ophthalmopathy and Graves' hyperthyroidism. One entry per CDR3 protein results from TCRdb running MiXCR on the multiplex PCR reads. The repertoire has approximately 150,000 distinct CDR3 sequences, 30% to 45% of them found once; the top ten carry approximately 8.9%. The sequenced sample was peripheral blood. The receptors come from a man aged 25-45 years with Graves' ophthalmopathy. Each CDR3 is given without its conserved first and last residue. A D gene is named only where the DNA matches it firmly.

J: TRBJ2-2; D: TRBD1; V: TRBV12-3/TRBV12-4; CDR3: ASSGTGGTGELF
J: TRBJ2-7; D: .; V: TRBV10-3; CDR3: AISKDRDYEQY
J: TRBJ2-7; D: .; V: TRBV6-1; CDR3: ASGAVYEQY
J: TRBJ2-3; D: .; V: TRBV6-1; CDR3: ASSEEGGRGRTQY
J: TRBJ1-2; D: .; V: TRBV10-2; CDR3: ASGEWADDPYGYT
J: TRBJ1-2; D: .; V: TRBV18; CDR3: ASSLSGDDYGYT
J: TRBJ1-1; D: .; V: TRBV5-1; CDR3: ASTPSAGLNTEAF
J: TRBJ1-1; D: TRBD1; V: TRBV6-1; CDR3: ASRPGQGSMNTEAF
J: TRBJ2-5; D: TRBD1; V: TRBV28; CDR3: ASSPTIIPGQGAEETQY
J: TRBJ2-5; D: .; V: TRBV7-2; CDR3: ASSLYTPETQY
J: TRBJ1-5; D: TRBD1; V: TRBV20-1; CDR3: SATGTDATNQPQH
J: TRBJ1-1; D: .; V: TRBV29-1; CDR3: SVEVGYNTEAF
J: TRBJ2-5; D: .; V: TRBV15; CDR3: ATSRGIQETQY
J: TRBJ1-3; D: .; V: TRBV11-2; CDR3: ASSRTGTALSGNTIY
J: TRBJ2-5; D: TRBD2; V: TRBV7-8; CDR3: ASSLLVQASGRETQY
J: TRBJ2-2; D: .; V: TRBV4-1; CDR3: ASSQPRAGELF
J: TRBJ2-7; D: .; V: TRBV12-3/TRBV12-4; CDR3: ASSLLRSYEQY
J: TRBJ1-2; D: TRBD1; V: TRBV12-3/TRBV12-4; CDR3: ASSPQGYGYT